This T cell receptor (beta chain) was identified in a study of blood T cell repertoires in COVID-19. The wider study: The cDNA or gDNA used as material had been derived from T cells, B-cell-depleted T cells, or PBMCs.

How the authors handled the data: Cell counts per sample came from amplifying reference gene primers. Generated by immunoSEQ multiplex PCR, the TCRdb table keeps only in-frame clones and is missing some. V and J calls and clone size are those listed in that table; D and trimming were worked out from the DNA. Altogether just over 650,000 clones are present, approximately 90% being singletons, with the ten largest covering about 0.24%. The CDR3 covers 11 residues. Germline V CDR1 and CDR2: GTSNPN, SVGIG (reference sequence). Trimming left V 4 bases short and J 9 bases short, with 12 bases between. Sequenced: peripheral blood. This TCR came from a woman aged 18 to 35 with acute or convalescent COVID-19. The chain has TRBV30 and TRBJ1-1; D remains ambiguous. Here the CDR3 DNA reads TGTGCCTGGATTCGTACGAGGCAAGCTTTCTTT. Translated, it gives CAWIRTRQAFF. Filled out from reference TRBV30 and TRBJ1-1, the complete variable domain reads SQTIHQWPATLVQPVGSPLSLECTVEGTSNPNLYWYRQAAGRGLQLLFYSVGIGQISSEVPQNLSASRPQDRQFILSSKKLLLSDSGFYLCAWIRTRQAFFGQGTRLTVV.